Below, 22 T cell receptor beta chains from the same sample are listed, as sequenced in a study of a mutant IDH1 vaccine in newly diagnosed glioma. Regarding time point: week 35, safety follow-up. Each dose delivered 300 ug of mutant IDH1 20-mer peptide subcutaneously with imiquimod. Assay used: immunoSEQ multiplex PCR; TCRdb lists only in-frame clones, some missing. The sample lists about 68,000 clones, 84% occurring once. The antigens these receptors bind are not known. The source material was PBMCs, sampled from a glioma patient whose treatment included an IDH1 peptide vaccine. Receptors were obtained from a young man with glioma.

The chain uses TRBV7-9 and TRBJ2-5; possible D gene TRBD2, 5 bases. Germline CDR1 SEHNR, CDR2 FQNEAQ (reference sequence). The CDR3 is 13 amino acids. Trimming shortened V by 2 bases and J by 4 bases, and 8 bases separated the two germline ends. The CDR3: CASSLREGETQYF. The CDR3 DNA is TGTGCCAGCAGCTTACGGGAAGGAGAGACCCAGTACTTC. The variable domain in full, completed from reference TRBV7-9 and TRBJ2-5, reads DTGVSQNPRHKITKRGQNVTFRCDPISEHNRLYWYRQTLGQGPEFLTYFQNEAQLEKSRLLSDRFSAERPKGSFSTLEIQRTEQGDSAMYLCASSLREGETQYFGPGTRLLVL.

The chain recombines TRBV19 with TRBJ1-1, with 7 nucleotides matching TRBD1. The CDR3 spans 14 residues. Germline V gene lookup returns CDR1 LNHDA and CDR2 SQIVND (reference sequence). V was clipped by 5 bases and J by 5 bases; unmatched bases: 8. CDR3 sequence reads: CASSPGQVGTEAFF. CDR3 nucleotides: TGTGCCAGTAGTCCCGGACAGGTGGGGACTGAAGCTTTCTTT.

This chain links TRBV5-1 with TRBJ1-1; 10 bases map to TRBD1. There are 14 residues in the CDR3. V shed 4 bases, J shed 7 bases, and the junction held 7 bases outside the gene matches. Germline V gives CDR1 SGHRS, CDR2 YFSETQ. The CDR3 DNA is TGCGCCAGCAGCAGAAGGGACAGGGGAATTGAAGCTTTCTTT. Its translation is CASSRRDRGIEAFF.

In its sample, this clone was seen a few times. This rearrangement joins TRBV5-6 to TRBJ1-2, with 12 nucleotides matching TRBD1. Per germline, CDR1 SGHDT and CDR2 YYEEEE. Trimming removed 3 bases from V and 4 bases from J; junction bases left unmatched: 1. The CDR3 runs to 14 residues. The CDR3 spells CASSWDRGLYGYTF. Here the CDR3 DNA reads TGTGCCAGCAGCTGGGACAGGGGGCTCTATGGCTACACCTTC.

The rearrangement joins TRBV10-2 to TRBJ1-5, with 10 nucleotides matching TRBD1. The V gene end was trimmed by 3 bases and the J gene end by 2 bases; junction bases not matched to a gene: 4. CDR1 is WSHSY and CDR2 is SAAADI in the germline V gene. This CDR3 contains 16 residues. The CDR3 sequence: CASSEGTGVGNQPQHF. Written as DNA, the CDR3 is TGCGCCAGCAGTGAAGGGACAGGGGTTGGCAATCAGCCCCAGCATTTT.

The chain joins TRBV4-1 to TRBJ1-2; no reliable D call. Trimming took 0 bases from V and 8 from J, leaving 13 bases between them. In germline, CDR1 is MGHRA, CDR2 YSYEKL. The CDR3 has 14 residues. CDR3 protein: CASSQDRGSGGYTF. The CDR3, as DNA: TGCGCCAGCAGCCAAGATCGGGGATCTGGCGGCTACACCTTC.

The CDR3 DNA sequence: TGTGCCAGCAGCCAAGATAGGGGTGGGCTAGCCGGAAACATTCAGTACTTC. Its translation is CASSQDRGGLAGNIQYF. The chain couples TRBV4-2 to TRBJ2-4, with D possibly being TRBD1 or TRBD2 (5 bases each). Trimming cost V 0 bases and J 6 bases, with 18 bases left between them. The length of the CDR3 is 17 residues. Germline V lookup: CDR1 LGHNA, CDR2 YNFKEQ.

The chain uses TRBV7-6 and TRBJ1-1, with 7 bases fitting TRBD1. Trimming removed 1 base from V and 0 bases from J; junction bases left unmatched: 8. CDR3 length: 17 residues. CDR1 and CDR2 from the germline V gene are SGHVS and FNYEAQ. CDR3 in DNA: TGTGCCAGCAGCTTAGGAACAGGGGTGTTAGTGAACACTGAAGCTTTCTTT. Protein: CASSLGTGVLVNTEAFF. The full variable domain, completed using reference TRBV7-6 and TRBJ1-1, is GAGVSQSPRYKVTKRGQDVALRCDPISGHVSLYWYRQALGQGPEFLTYFNYEAQQDKSGLPNDRFSAERPEGSISTLTIQRTEQRDSAMYRCASSLGTGVLVNTEAFFGQGTRLTVV.

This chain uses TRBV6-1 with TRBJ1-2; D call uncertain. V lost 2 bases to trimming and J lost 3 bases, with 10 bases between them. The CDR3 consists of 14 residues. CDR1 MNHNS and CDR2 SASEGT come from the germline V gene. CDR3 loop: CASSEQEWDYGYTF. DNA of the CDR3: TGTGCCAGCAGTGAACAGGAGTGGGACTATGGCTACACCTTC.

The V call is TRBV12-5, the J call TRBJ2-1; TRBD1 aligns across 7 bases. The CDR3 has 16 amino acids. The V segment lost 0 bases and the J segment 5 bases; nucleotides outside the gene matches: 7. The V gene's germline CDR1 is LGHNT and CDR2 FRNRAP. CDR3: CASGLVQRGRDNEQFF. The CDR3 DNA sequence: TGTGCTAGTGGTTTGGTACAAAGGGGGCGAGACAATGAGCAGTTCTTC.

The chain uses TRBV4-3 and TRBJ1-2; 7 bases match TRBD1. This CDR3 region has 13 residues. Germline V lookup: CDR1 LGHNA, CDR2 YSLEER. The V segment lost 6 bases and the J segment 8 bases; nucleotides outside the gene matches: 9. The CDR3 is CASRDRDRLGYTF. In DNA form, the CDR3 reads TGCGCCAGCAGAGACCGGGACAGACTCGGCTACACCTTC.

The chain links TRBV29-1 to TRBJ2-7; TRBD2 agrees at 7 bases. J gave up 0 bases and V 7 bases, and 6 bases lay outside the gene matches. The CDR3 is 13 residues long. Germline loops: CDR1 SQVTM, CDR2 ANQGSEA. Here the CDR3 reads CSGREPSSYEQYF. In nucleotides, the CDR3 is TGCAGCGGGCGGGAGCCCAGCTCCTACGAGCAGTACTTC.

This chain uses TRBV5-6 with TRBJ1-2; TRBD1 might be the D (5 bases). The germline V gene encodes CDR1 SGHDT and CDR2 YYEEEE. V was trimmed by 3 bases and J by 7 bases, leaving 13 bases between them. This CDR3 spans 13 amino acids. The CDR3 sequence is CASSSIQGSGYTF. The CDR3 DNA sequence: TGTGCCAGCAGCTCAATCCAGGGCTCTGGCTACACCTTC.

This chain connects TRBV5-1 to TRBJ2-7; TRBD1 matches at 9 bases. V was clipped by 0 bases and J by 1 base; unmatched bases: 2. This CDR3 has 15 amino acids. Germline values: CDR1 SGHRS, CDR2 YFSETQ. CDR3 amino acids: CASSLGDRVSYEQYF. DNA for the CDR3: TGCGCCAGCAGCTTGGGGGACAGGGTTTCCTACGAGCAGTACTTC.

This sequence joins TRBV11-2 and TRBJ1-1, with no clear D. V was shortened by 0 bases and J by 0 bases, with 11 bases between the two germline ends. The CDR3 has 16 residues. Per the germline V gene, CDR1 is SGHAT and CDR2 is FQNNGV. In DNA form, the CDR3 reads TGTGCCAGCAGCTTAGATAGGGCAGGTGTGAACACTGAAGCTTTCTTT. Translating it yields CASSLDRAGVNTEAFF.

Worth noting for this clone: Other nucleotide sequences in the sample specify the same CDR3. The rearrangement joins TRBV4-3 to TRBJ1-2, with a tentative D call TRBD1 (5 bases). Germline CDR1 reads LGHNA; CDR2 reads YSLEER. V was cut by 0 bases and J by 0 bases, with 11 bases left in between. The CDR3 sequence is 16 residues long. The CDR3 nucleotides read TGCGCCAGCAGCCAAGATCGTAGGGGAGCTAACTATGGCTACACCTTC. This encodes CASSQDRRGANYGYTF.

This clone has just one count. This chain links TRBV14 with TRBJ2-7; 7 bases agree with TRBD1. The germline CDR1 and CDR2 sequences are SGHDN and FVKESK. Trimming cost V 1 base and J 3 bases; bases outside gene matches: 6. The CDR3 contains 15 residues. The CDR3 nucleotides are TGTGCCAGCAGCCAAGGACACACAGGGGACTACGAGCAGTACTTC. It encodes CASSQGHTGDYEQYF.

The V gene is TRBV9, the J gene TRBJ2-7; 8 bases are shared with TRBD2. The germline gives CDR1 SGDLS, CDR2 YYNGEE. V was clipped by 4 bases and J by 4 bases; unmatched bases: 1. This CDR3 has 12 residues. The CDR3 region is CASSREGYEQYF. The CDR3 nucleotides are TGTGCCAGCAGCCGGGAGGGTTACGAGCAGTACTTC.

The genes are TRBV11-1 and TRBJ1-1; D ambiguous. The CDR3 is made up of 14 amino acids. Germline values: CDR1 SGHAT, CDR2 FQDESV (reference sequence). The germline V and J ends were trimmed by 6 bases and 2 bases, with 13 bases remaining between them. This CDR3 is CASSLDGENTEAFF. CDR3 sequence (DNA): TGTGCCAGCAGTTTGGACGGCGAAAACACTGAAGCTTTCTTT.

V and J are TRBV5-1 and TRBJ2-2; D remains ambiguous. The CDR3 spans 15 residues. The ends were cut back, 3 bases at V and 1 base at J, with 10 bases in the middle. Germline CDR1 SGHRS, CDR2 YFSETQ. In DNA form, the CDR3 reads TGCGCCAGCAGCTCAAATCCTGGGAACACCGGGGAGCTGTTTTTT. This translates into CASSSNPGNTGELFF.

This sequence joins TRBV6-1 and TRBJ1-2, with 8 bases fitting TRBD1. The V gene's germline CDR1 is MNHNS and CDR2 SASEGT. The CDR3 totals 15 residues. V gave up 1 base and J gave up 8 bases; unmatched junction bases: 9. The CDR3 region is CASSEGTGYRDGYTF. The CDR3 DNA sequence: TGTGCCAGCAGTGAAGGGACAGGGTACAGAGACGGCTACACCTTC.

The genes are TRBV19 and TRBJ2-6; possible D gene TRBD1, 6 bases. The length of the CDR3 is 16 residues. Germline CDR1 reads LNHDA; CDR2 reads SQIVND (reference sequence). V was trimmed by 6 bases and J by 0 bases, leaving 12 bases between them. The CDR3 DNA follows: TGTGCCAGTAGCCCCGAAGGGGGCTCTGGGGCCAACGTCCTGACTTTC. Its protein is CASSPEGGSGANVLTF.